These 6 T cell receptor beta chains originate from one sample sequenced in a study of blood T cell repertoires in COVID-19. Profiled with immunoSEQ multiplex PCR; TCRdb holds only in-frame clones, not every one. This repertoire shows around 200,000 clones, around 85% found once; its top ten account for roughly 14%. Sample: peripheral blood. The receptor set was obtained from a man in his forties or fifties who had recovered from COVID-19.

This chain joins TRBV6-1 and TRBJ2-5; D perhaps matches TRBD2 (6 bases). Trimming removed 1 base at V and 10 bases at J, with 16 bases between. This CDR3 region has 14 residues. The germline gives CDR1 MNHNS, CDR2 SASEGT. The CDR3 coding sequence is TGTGCCAGCAGTGAAGGATGGGGTCAGGAGGGCCAGTACTTC. Protein product: CASSEGWGQEGQYF.

The CDR3 is CASSLVFVRGGYEQYF. The CDR3 DNA follows: TGCGCCAGCAGCTTGGTCTTTGTAAGGGGTGGCTACGAGCAGTACTTC. The genes are TRBV5-1 and TRBJ2-7; tentatively, D is TRBD1 (5 bases). CDR1 is SGHRS, CDR2 YFSETQ, per germline. This CDR3 is built from 16 residues. Between the trimmed V and J ends, which lost 0 bases and 3 bases, there was a span of 16 bases.

This chain uses TRBV4-2 with TRBJ1-2; no reliable D call. Germline V lookup: CDR1 LGHNA, CDR2 YNFKEQ. The V and J ends lost 0 bases and 4 bases respectively, with 18 bases between them. The CDR3 runs to 17 residues. The CDR3 is CASSQDRIRAAGYGYTF. CDR3 DNA: TGTGCCAGCAGCCAAGATAGGATCCGGGCGGCGGGCTATGGCTACACCTTC.

The chain carries TRBV29-1 and TRBJ2-2, with D maybe TRBD2 (6 bases). The CDR3 is 14 amino acids. Per germline, CDR1 SQVTM and CDR2 ANQGSEA. The V and J ends lost 1 base and 4 bases respectively, with 10 bases between them. The DNA of the CDR3 is TGCAGCGTTGAAGTTATGGGGGGCACCGGGGAGCTGTTTTTT. Residues: CSVEVMGGTGELFF.

The chain carries TRBV7-2 and TRBJ1-2; the D gene is possibly TRBD1 (5 bases). V gave up 2 bases and J gave up 0 bases, with 10 bases separating them. The CDR3 sequence is 15 residues long. Germline CDR1 reads SGHTA; CDR2 reads FQGNSA. CDR3 in amino acids: CASSLYWGANYGYTF. The DNA for the CDR3 is TGTGCCAGCAGCTTATACTGGGGGGCTAACTATGGCTACACCTTC.

The chain has TRBV28 and TRBJ1-6; 8 positions agree with TRBD1. CDR3 length: 14 amino acids. The ends lost 4 bases at V and 10 bases at J; junction bases unmatched: 6. Germline V gives CDR1 MDHEN, CDR2 SYDVKM. This chain's CDR3 is CASSSRTGRSPLHF. The CDR3 bases are TGTGCCAGCAGTTCGCGGACAGGGCGATCACCCCTCCACTTT.